A selection of T cell receptor beta chains follows, all from one sample in a study of T cell changes during pregnancy in multiple sclerosis. The method was immunoSEQ multiplex PCR; TCRdb's version includes in-frame clones alone and lacks a portion of them. The sample records 30,000 or so clones, 85% to 90% being singletons. The sample consisted of CD4+ T cells from peripheral blood mononuclear cells, taken in the first trimester of pregnancy. The receptors originated from a female donor in good health, enrolled as a control in a pregnancy study. Both conserved end residues are part of each CDR3. D genes are given only for firm matches. The listing skips clone size in some rows; elsewhere it reads once, few, many or a size class.

cdr3_aa: CASSKNREHEQYF
cdr3_nt: TGCGCCAGCAGCAAGAACAGGGAGCACGAGCAGTACTTC
d_call: NA
j_call: TRBJ2-7
clone_size: NA
v_call: TRBV5-1

cdr3_aa: CASSLGGTSGGIYEQYF
cdr3_nt: TGTGCCAGCAGCTTAGGCGGGACTAGCGGGGGAATCTACGAGCAGTACTTC
d_call: TRBD2
j_call: TRBJ2-7
clone_size: NA
v_call: TRBV11-1

cdr3_aa: CASSDPAGGDTEAFF
cdr3_nt: TGTGCCAGCAGTGATCCGGCCGGGGGGGACACTGAAGCTTTCTTT
d_call: NA
j_call: TRBJ1-1
clone_size: NA
v_call: TRBV25-1

cdr3_aa: CASSLSGGPDTQYF
cdr3_nt: TGTGCCAGCAGCTTAAGCGGGGGCCCAGATACGCAGTATTTT
d_call: TRBD2
j_call: TRBJ2-3
clone_size: NA
v_call: TRBV7-2

cdr3_aa: CASRRGGTDEKLFF
cdr3_nt: TGTGCCAGTAGACGGGGGGGGACTGATGAAAAACTGTTTTTT
d_call: NA
j_call: TRBJ1-4
clone_size: NA
v_call: TRBV19

cdr3_aa: CALGRSRHESSYNSPLHF
cdr3_nt: TGTGCCCTCGGGAGGTCCCGACATGAGAGCTCCTATAATTCACCCCTCCACTTT
d_call: NA
j_call: TRBJ1-6
clone_size: few
v_call: TRBV30

cdr3_aa: CASSLGGAGTDTQYF
cdr3_nt: TGTGCCAGCAGCTTAGGAGGTGCAGGGACAGATACGCAGTATTTT
d_call: NA
j_call: TRBJ2-3
clone_size: NA
v_call: TRBV7-9

cdr3_aa: CATSRITSGGAGGTDTQYF
cdr3_nt: TGTGCCACCAGCAGAATAACTAGCGGGGGGGCGGGAGGTACAGATACGCAGTATTTT
d_call: TRBD2
j_call: TRBJ2-3
clone_size: NA
v_call: TRBV15

cdr3_aa: CASSPGTSGSTDTQYF
cdr3_nt: TGCGCCAGCAGCCCCGGGACTAGCGGTAGCACAGATACGCAGTATTTT
d_call: TRBD2
j_call: TRBJ2-3
clone_size: NA
v_call: TRBV4-3

cdr3_aa: CASSTSGTATNEKLFF
cdr3_nt: TGTGCCAGTAGTACGAGTGGGACAGCAACTAATGAAAAACTGTTTTTT
d_call: TRBD1
j_call: TRBJ1-4
clone_size: NA
v_call: TRBV19

cdr3_aa: CASSYWPGEDGYTF
cdr3_nt: TGTGCCAGCAGTTACTGGCCAGGGGAAGATGGCTACACCTTC
d_call: NA
j_call: TRBJ1-2
clone_size: NA
v_call: TRBV10-3

cdr3_aa: CASSSDRGPIEQYF
cdr3_nt: TGTGCCAGCAGCTCCGACAGGGGGCCTATAGAGCAGTACTTC
d_call: TRBD1
j_call: TRBJ2-7
clone_size: NA
v_call: TRBV7-9

cdr3_aa: CASLPFGLAMSAGELFF
cdr3_nt: TGTGCCTCCCTCCCTTTCGGACTAGCGATGTCGGCCGGGGAGCTGTTTTTT
d_call: TRBD2
j_call: TRBJ2-2
clone_size: NA
v_call: TRBV7-2

cdr3_aa: CASSIVGARYKNTEAFF
cdr3_nt: TGTGCCAGTAGTATTGTGGGGGCGCGATATAAGAACACTGAAGCTTTCTTT
d_call: NA
j_call: TRBJ1-1
clone_size: NA
v_call: TRBV19

cdr3_aa: CASSLARASGASEQFF
cdr3_nt: TGTGCCAGCAGCTTAGCGCGGGCTAGCGGGGCCAGTGAGCAGTTCTTC
d_call: TRBD2
j_call: TRBJ2-1
clone_size: NA
v_call: TRBV7-2

cdr3_aa: CASSVARGRSTDTQYF
cdr3_nt: TGTGCCAGCAGCGTAGCCCGGGGTCGTAGCACAGATACGCAGTATTTT
d_call: NA
j_call: TRBJ2-3
clone_size: NA
v_call: TRBV9

cdr3_aa: CASSQENGGGYEQYF
cdr3_nt: TGTGCCAGCAGCCAAGAGAACGGGGGGGGCTACGAGCAGTACTTC
d_call: TRBD2
j_call: TRBJ2-7
clone_size: NA
v_call: TRBV4-2

cdr3_aa: CASSEPQGAGTEAFF
cdr3_nt: TGTGCCAGTAGTGAACCCCAGGGGGCTGGTACTGAAGCTTTCTTT
d_call: TRBD1
j_call: TRBJ1-1
clone_size: few
v_call: TRBV19

cdr3_aa: CASSSLGQGRQPQHF
cdr3_nt: TGTGCCAGCAGTTCCCTAGGACAGGGTCGGCAGCCCCAGCATTTT
d_call: TRBD1
j_call: TRBJ1-5
clone_size: NA
v_call: TRBV6-6

cdr3_aa: CASSQTQATPLNTEAFF
cdr3_nt: TGTGCCAGCAGCCAAACACAGGCGACGCCCTTGAACACTGAAGCTTTCTTT
d_call: NA
j_call: TRBJ1-1
clone_size: once
v_call: TRBV14

cdr3_aa: CASSLIARGGTEAFF
cdr3_nt: TGTGCCAGCAGCCTAATCGCAAGGGGAGGAACTGAAGCTTTCTTT
d_call: NA
j_call: TRBJ1-1
clone_size: once
v_call: TRBV5-5

cdr3_aa: CAIRGTGSGNTIYF
cdr3_nt: TGTGCCATCAGGGGGACAGGGTCTGGAAACACCATATATTTT
d_call: TRBD1
j_call: TRBJ1-3
clone_size: NA
v_call: TRBV10-3

cdr3_aa: CASSLYRGRVNPNTEAFF
cdr3_nt: TGTGCCAGCAGCTTATATAGGGGCAGGGTTAACCCGAACACTGAAGCTTTCTTT
d_call: NA
j_call: TRBJ1-1
clone_size: NA
v_call: TRBV7-2

cdr3_aa: CASRQGQGPTYEQYF
cdr3_nt: TGTGCCAGCAGACAAGGACAGGGGCCAACCTACGAGCAGTACTTC
d_call: TRBD1
j_call: TRBJ2-7
clone_size: NA
v_call: TRBV2

cdr3_aa: CASSPVNEQFF
cdr3_nt: TGTGCCAGCAGCCCCGTCAATGAGCAGTTCTTC
d_call: NA
j_call: TRBJ2-1
clone_size: NA
v_call: TRBV7-2

cdr3_aa: CASSAQGQEKLFF
cdr3_nt: TGTGCCAGCAGCGCCCAGGGACAGGAAAAACTGTTTTTT
d_call: TRBD1
j_call: TRBJ1-4
clone_size: NA
v_call: TRBV7-3

cdr3_aa: CASSPGGDGGYTF
cdr3_nt: TGTGCCAGCAGCCCAGGAGGGGACGGGGGCTACACCTTC
d_call: NA
j_call: TRBJ1-2
clone_size: NA
v_call: TRBV7-2

cdr3_aa: CASRAPGLAGVRSEQFF
cdr3_nt: TGTGCCAGCAGGGCACCGGGACTAGCGGGGGTGCGGAGTGAGCAGTTCTTC
d_call: TRBD2
j_call: TRBJ2-1
clone_size: NA
v_call: TRBV11-2

cdr3_aa: CASGQQGVYNEQFF
cdr3_nt: TGTGCCAGCGGTCAACAGGGGGTCTACAATGAGCAGTTCTTC
d_call: TRBD1
j_call: TRBJ2-1
clone_size: few
v_call: TRBV11-3

cdr3_aa: CAWSVWGAYLSEAFF
cdr3_nt: TGTGCCTGGAGTGTATGGGGCGCCTATCTCTCTGAAGCTTTCTTT
d_call: NA
j_call: TRBJ1-1
clone_size: NA
v_call: TRBV30

cdr3_aa: CASSRALQGDEQFF
cdr3_nt: TGTGCCAGCAGTCGGGCTTTACAGGGGGATGAGCAGTTCTTC
d_call: TRBD1
j_call: TRBJ2-1
clone_size: NA
v_call: TRBV6-4

cdr3_aa: CSVEDREGTEAFF
cdr3_nt: TGCAGCGTGGAGGACAGGGAGGGTACTGAAGCTTTCTTT
d_call: TRBD1
j_call: TRBJ1-1
clone_size: NA
v_call: TRBV29-1

cdr3_aa: CASSLELGAFEAFF
cdr3_nt: TGTGCCAGCAGCTTAGAACTGGGAGCGTTTGAAGCTTTCTTT
d_call: NA
j_call: TRBJ1-1
clone_size: NA
v_call: TRBV11-3

cdr3_aa: CASSLARGSYGYTF
cdr3_nt: TGTGCCAGCAGCTTAGCGCGGGGTTCCTATGGCTACACCTTC
d_call: NA
j_call: TRBJ1-2
clone_size: once
v_call: TRBV7-2

cdr3_aa: CASVGLTGMDTEAFF
cdr3_nt: TGTGCCAGCGTGGGGCTAACTGGGATGGACACTGAAGCTTTCTTT
d_call: NA
j_call: TRBJ1-1
clone_size: NA
v_call: TRBV6-5

cdr3_aa: CASSIDRGGTEAFF
cdr3_nt: TGCGCCAGCAGCATAGACAGGGGAGGGACTGAAGCTTTCTTT
d_call: TRBD1
j_call: TRBJ1-1
clone_size: few
v_call: TRBV5-1

cdr3_aa: CASSLGRERYNYGYTF
cdr3_nt: TGTGCCAGCAGCTTGGGCAGGGAACGCTATAACTATGGCTACACCTTC
d_call: NA
j_call: TRBJ1-2
clone_size: NA
v_call: TRBV7-9

cdr3_aa: CASSKGVWETQYF
cdr3_nt: TGTGCCAGCAGCAAGGGGGTTTGGGAGACCCAGTACTTC
d_call: NA
j_call: TRBJ2-5
clone_size: NA
v_call: TRBV7-3

cdr3_aa: CASSREANYGYTF
cdr3_nt: TGTGCCAGCTCACGGGAGGCAAACTATGGCTACACCTTC
d_call: NA
j_call: TRBJ1-2
clone_size: NA
v_call: TRBV18

cdr3_aa: CASSLGGFQETQYF
cdr3_nt: TGTGCCAGCAGCTTAGGCGGTTTCCAAGAGACCCAGTACTTC
d_call: NA
j_call: TRBJ2-5
clone_size: NA
v_call: TRBV7-2

cdr3_aa: CASSSPYRVVNTEAFF
cdr3_nt: TGTGCCAGTAGTAGTCCTTACAGGGTGGTGAACACTGAAGCTTTCTTT
d_call: NA
j_call: TRBJ1-1
clone_size: NA
v_call: TRBV19

cdr3_aa: CASSLAVTARNQETQYF
cdr3_nt: TGCGCCAGCAGCTTGGCGGTGACAGCGAGGAACCAAGAGACCCAGTACTTC
d_call: NA
j_call: TRBJ2-5
clone_size: once
v_call: TRBV5-1

cdr3_aa: CSAQRSTNEKLFF
cdr3_nt: TGCAGCGCACAGAGATCAACTAATGAAAAACTGTTTTTT
d_call: NA
j_call: TRBJ1-4
clone_size: NA
v_call: TRBV29-1